This T cell receptor (beta chain) was recorded in a study of CD8 T cells in Susac syndrome. About the study: Of the sequenced Susac syndrome patients, six had active disease and under 10 were in remission. Study-wide points: It was acknowledged in the study that its TCR sequencing and HLA analysis involved a relatively small number of individuals.

CDR1 and CDR2 (germline): DFQATT, SNEGSKA (reference sequence). The CDR3 has 13 residues. The ends were cut back, 1 base at V and 6 bases at J, with 10 bases in the middle. When the RNA was reverse transcribed, random hexamers were used with an input of roughly 0.5 to 1 ug. The TCR beta CDR3 was amplified by immunoSEQ multiplex PCR across 54 Vbeta, 13 Jbeta. TCRdb used MiXCR to reprocess the immunoSEQ multiplex PCR reads, holding one entry per CDR3 protein. The sample shows roughly 130,000 distinct CDR3 sequences, just over 95% of them seen only once. This clonotype appeared once. Antigen unknown. The receptor was derived from a human donor with Susac syndrome. V and J are TRBV20-1 and TRBJ2-1, with D uncertain. Sequencing input: CD4+ T cells from PBMCs. In DNA, the CDR3 is TGCAGTGCTAGAGGCTCCCTGGGCAATGAGCAGTTCTTC. Translated, it gives CSARGSLGNEQFF.